This T cell receptor beta chain was obtained from a study of cytomegalovirus exposure and HLA in healthy donors. General observations from the study: Information on immune exposure was restricted to one variable (CMV serostatus). In presence/absence analyses, roughly uniform sequencing depth across donors was assumed. Earlier analysis yielded a pattern in which most TCR beta V segments were productive about 90% or about 30% of the time.

This clone has just a few counts. Its target is not known. Germline lookup yields CDR1 LNHNV and CDR2 YYDKDF (reference sequence). The CDR3 has 16 amino acids. V was pared by 3 bases and J by 5 bases, with 8 bases of the junction left unmatched. A multiplex PCR was run with 60 Vbeta primers and 13 Jbeta primers. Here immunoSEQ multiplex PCR was the method, and the copy in TCRdb shows in-frame clones only, minus some. Of some 42,000 clones in the sample, approximately 55% were seen once. This chain links TRBV15 with TRBJ2-7; 12 bases agree with TRBD1. This TCR came from a human donor in good health. The sample consisted of PBMCs. CDR3 in amino acids: CATSRSGTGGLNEQYF. As DNA, the CDR3 is TGTGCCACCAGCAGGTCCGGGACAGGGGGCTTGAACGAGCAGTACTTC.